These T cell receptor beta chains were read from a single sample in a study of chemoradiotherapy in HPV16-positive cancers. Using immunoSEQ multiplex PCR, the repertoire was profiled, and TCRdb retains in-frame clones only, with some absent. The table shows tens of thousands of clones, with roughly 78% occurring only once. The sequencing used blood, collected from a patient who underwent chemoradiotherapy. The receptor set was obtained from a human donor with HPV-associated anogenital cancer. The CDR3 runs from the conserved cysteine through the conserved F or W. D genes are given only for firm matches. Expanded clones get a size class; other rows say once, few or many, or leave the size out.

. | . | TRBJ2-3 | TRBV5-1 | CASSLTASGNTQYF | TGCGCCAGCAGCTTGACAGCCTCCGGGAATACGCAGTATTTT
TRBD1 | . | TRBJ1-1 | TRBV10-3 | CAISRQGGTEAFF | TGTGCCATCAGCAGACAGGGGGGGACTGAAGCTTTCTTT
TRBD1 | . | TRBJ2-7 | TRBV5-8 | CASSLQGAYEQYF | TGTGCCAGCAGCTTACAGGGGGCCTACGAGCAGTACTTC
. | . | TRBJ2-7 | TRBV6-5 | CASSYSAAGSSYEQYF | TGTGCCAGCAGTTATTCTGCGGCGGGGAGCTCCTACGAGCAGTACTTC
. | . | TRBJ1-2 | TRBV19 | CASSTQLGTYGYTF | TGTGCCAGTAGTACTCAACTGGGAACCTATGGCTACACCTTC
. | . | TRBJ2-3 | TRBV5-1 | CASSTGTDTQYF | TGCGCCAGTTCAACAGGTACAGATACGCAGTATTTT
. | . | TRBJ2-7 | TRBV9 | CASSVGAASSYEQYF | TGTGCCAGCAGCGTAGGGGCAGCATCCTCCTACGAGCAGTACTTC
. | . | TRBJ2-1 | TRBV7-8 | CASSWRGNEQFF | TGTGCCAGCAGCTGGCGGGGCAATGAGCAGTTCTTC
. | . | TRBJ2-7 | TRBV5-1 | CASSFSIGGTAYEQYF | TGCGCCAGCAGCTTCTCCATTGGGGGGACAGCCTACGAGCAGTACTTC
TRBD1 | . | TRBJ1-5 | TRBV28 | CASEKGQGPYQPQHF | TGTGCCAGCGAAAAAGGACAGGGCCCCTATCAGCCCCAGCATTTT
TRBD1 | few | TRBJ1-3 | TRBV7-9 | CASSLQQGAGNTIYF | TGTGCCAGCAGCTTACAACAGGGGGCTGGAAACACCATATATTTT
TRBD1 | . | TRBJ2-1 | TRBV29-1 | CSGGQGYEQFF | TGCAGCGGGGGACAGGGTTATGAGCAGTTCTTC
. | . | TRBJ1-1 | TRBV21-1 | CASSVTAMNTEAFF | TGTGCCAGCAGCGTTACGGCTATGAACACTGAAGCTTTCTTT
. | . | TRBJ2-5 | TRBV7-3 | CASSLTGGPQETQYF | TGTGCCAGCAGCTTAACCGGGGGGCCCCAAGAGACCCAGTACTTC
. | few | TRBJ2-2 | TRBV11-3 | CASSLGPIAGTGELFF | TGTGCCAGCAGCCTGGGACCCATAGCCGGCACCGGGGAGCTGTTTTTT
TRBD1 | . | TRBJ1-2 | TRBV30 | CAWSYIQGYGSYTF | TGTGCCTGGAGTTATATACAGGGGTATGGGAGCTACACCTTC
TRBD1 | . | TRBJ2-7 | TRBV18 | CASSPTGTGEGYEQYF | TGTGCCAGCTCACCTACCGGGACAGGGGAGGGCTACGAGCAGTACTTC
TRBD1 | . | TRBJ1-2 | TRBV28 | CASTGTGDGYGYTF | TGTGCCAGCACTGGGACAGGGGATGGCTATGGCTACACCTTC
TRBD1 | . | TRBJ1-6 | TRBV9 | CASSARDRNNSPLHF | TGTGCCAGCAGCGCACGGGACAGGAATAATTCACCCCTCCACTTT
. | . | TRBJ1-5 | TRBV11-2 | CASSLDGGQPQHF | TGTGCCAGCAGCTTAGACGGAGGTCAGCCCCAGCATTTT
TRBD1 | . | TRBJ2-5 | TRBV13 | CASSLGPGSPGTGHEEYQETQYF | TGTGCCAGCAGCTTAGGCCCAGGTAGCCCCGGGACAGGTCACGAGGAGTACCAAGAGACCCAGTACTTC
. | . | TRBJ1-2 | TRBV2 | CASSEDDTYYGYTF | TGTGCCAGCAGTGAAGATGACACTTACTATGGCTACACCTTC
. | . | TRBJ1-1 | TRBV2 | CASERWFRMNTEAFF | TGTGCCAGCGAACGTTGGTTTAGGATGAACACTGAAGCTTTCTTT
. | . | TRBJ2-7 | TRBV15 | CATSRGGLEQYF | TGTGCCACCAGCAGAGGAGGCCTTGAGCAGTACTTC
. | . | TRBJ1-1 | TRBV6-5 | CASRPRVGRAEAFF | TGTGCCAGCAGACCCAGGGTAGGGAGGGCTGAAGCTTTCTTT
. | . | TRBJ2-3 | TRBV6-5 | CASSYSLTDTQYF | TGTGCCAGCAGTTACAGCCTCACAGATACGCAGTATTTT
. | . | TRBJ2-7 | TRBV7-9 | CASSLGGGTYEQYF | TGTGCCAGCAGCTTAGGAGGGGGGACCTACGAGCAGTACTTC
. | . | TRBJ1-4 | TRBV5-1 | CASNQDGATNEKLFF | TGCGCCAGCAACCAGGATGGTGCAACTAATGAAAAACTGTTTTTT
TRBD1 | . | TRBJ2-2 | TRBV19 | CASSTRQGSNTGELFF | TGTGCCAGTAGTACTCGACAGGGTTCGAACACCGGGGAGCTGTTTTTT
TRBD2 | . | TRBJ2-1 | TRBV19 | CASRSTSGERNEQFF | TGTGCCAGTAGGTCGACTAGCGGGGAGAGGAATGAGCAGTTCTTC
. | . | TRBJ1-1 | TRBV4-1 | CASSQARMLDTEAFF | TGCGCCAGCAGCCAAGCGAGGATGTTGGACACTGAAGCTTTCTTT
TRBD1 | . | TRBJ2-1 | TRBV5-1 | CASSGQGYEQFF | TGCGCCAGTTCCGGACAGGGGTATGAGCAGTTCTTC
TRBD1 | . | TRBJ1-5 | TRBV15 | CATSRDWAQGSNQPQHF | TGTGCCACCAGCAGAGATTGGGCACAGGGGAGCAATCAGCCCCAGCATTTT
. | once | TRBJ1-5 | TRBV2 | CASRPTGGPQHF | TGTGCCAGCAGACCTACAGGCGGGCCCCAGCATTTT
. | . | TRBJ2-7 | TRBV7-9 | CASSLVGNNYEQYF | TGTGCCAGCAGCTTAGTGGGGAACAACTACGAGCAGTACTTC
. | . | TRBJ1-2 | TRBV7-9 | CASSLSLDRDHTF | TGTGCCAGCAGCTTATCACTCGACAGAGACCACACCTTC
TRBD2 | . | TRBJ2-1 | TRBV5-1 | CASSSGLAGVEQFF | TGCGCCAGCAGCTCTGGACTAGCGGGGGTTGAGCAGTTCTTC
. | once | TRBJ1-2 | TRBV6-4 | CASSGYWQDGGYTF | TGTGCCAGCAGTGGCTATTGGCAGGACGGAGGCTACACCTTC
. | . | TRBJ2-7 | TRBV4-2 | CASSQLASVSYEQYF | TGTGCCAGCAGCCAACTTGCCAGCGTCTCCTACGAGCAGTACTTC